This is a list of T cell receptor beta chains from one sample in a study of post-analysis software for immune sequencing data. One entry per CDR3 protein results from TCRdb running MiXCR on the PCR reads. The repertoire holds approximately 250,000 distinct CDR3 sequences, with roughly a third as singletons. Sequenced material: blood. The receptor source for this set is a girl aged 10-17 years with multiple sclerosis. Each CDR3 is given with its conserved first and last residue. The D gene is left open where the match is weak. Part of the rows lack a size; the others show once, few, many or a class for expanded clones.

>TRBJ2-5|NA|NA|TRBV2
CASRWGRAQQETQYF
TGTGCCAGCAGGTGGGGACGGGCTCAACAAGAGACCCAGTACTTC
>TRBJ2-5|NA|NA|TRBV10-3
CAISESGPLTYNEQYF
TGTGCCATCAGTGAGTCGGGACCTCTCACCTACAATGAGCAGTACTTC
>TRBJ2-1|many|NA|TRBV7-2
CASSEASDYNEQFF
TGTGCCAGCAGCGAGGCGTCGGACTACAATGAGCAGTTCTTC
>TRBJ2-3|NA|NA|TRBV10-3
CAIRRGTDTQYF
TGTGCCATCAGGCGAGGAACAGATACGCAGTATTTT
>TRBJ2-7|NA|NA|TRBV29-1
CSVESGDYEQYF
TGCAGCGTTGAATCGGGAGACTACGAGCAGTACTTC
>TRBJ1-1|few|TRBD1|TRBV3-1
CASSLRDSSTEAFF
TGTGCCAGCAGCCTGCGGGACAGTTCAACTGAAGCTTTCTTT
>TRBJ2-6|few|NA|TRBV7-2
CASNPAPSEVNVLTF
TGTGCCAGCAACCCCGCTCCCAGTGAGGTCAACGTCCTGACTTTC
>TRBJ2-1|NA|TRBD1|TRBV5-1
CASSLGTGDNEQFF
TGCGCCAGCAGCCTCGGGACAGGGGACAATGAGCAGTTCTTC
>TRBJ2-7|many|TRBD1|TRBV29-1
CSVGGTGEGEQYF
TGCAGCGTTGGGGGGACAGGGGAAGGGGAGCAGTACTTC
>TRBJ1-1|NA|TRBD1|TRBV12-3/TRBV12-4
CASLRTGVNTEAFF
TGTGCCAGCTTAAGGACAGGGGTGAACACTGAAGCTTTCTTT
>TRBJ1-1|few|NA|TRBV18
CASSPPLRAEMNTEAFF
TGTGCCAGCTCACCACCGCTCAGGGCTGAAATGAACACTGAAGCTTTCTTT
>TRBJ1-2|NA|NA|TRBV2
CASGAGHSDGCTF
TGTGCCAGCGGGGCCGGCCACTCAGATGGCTGCACCTTC
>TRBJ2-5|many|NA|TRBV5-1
CASSSDPGRAETQYF
TGCGCCAGCAGCTCGGACCCGGGGCGGGCAGAGACCCAGTACTTC
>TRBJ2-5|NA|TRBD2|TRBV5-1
CASSAGLAGGQETQYF
TGCGCCAGCAGCGCCGGACTAGCGGGGGGACAAGAGACCCAGTACTTC
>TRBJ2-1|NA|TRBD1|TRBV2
CAIIWQDRGYNEQFF
TGTGCCATCATTTGGCAGGACAGGGGCTACAATGAGCAGTTCTTC
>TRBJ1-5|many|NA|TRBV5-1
CASSEGVASQPQHF
TGCGCCAGCAGCGAGGGGGTGGCGAGTCAGCCCCAGCATTTT
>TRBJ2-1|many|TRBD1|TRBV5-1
CASSLRQGSGNEQFF
TGCGCCAGCAGCCTGAGACAGGGATCCGGCAATGAGCAGTTCTTC
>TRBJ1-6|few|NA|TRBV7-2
CASSLGFGQGRNSPPHF
TGTGCCAGCAGCTTAGGGTTTGGGCAGGGACGAAATTCACCCCCCCACTTT
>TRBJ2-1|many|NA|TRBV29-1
CSVEEKGYNEQFF
TGCAGCGTTGAAGAAAAAGGGTACAATGAGCAGTTCTTC
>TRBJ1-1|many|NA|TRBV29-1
CSARTVNTEAFF
TGCAGCGCTCGGACAGTGAACACTGAAGCTTTCTTT
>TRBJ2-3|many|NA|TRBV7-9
CASRPDGLDTQYF
TGTGCCAGCAGGCCCGACGGGCTAGATACGCAGTATTTT
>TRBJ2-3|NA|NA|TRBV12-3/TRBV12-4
CASSFATVGTDTQYF
TGTGCCAGCAGTTTTGCAACTGTGGGAACAGATACGCAGTATTTT
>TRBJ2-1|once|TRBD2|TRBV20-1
CSARDAPGLASYNEQCF
TGCAGTGCTAGAGATGCGCCGGGACTAGCGTCCTACAATGAGCAGTGCTTC